The clone carrying this TCR beta chain came up once. The data are from a study of shared clonotypes between healthy human individuals. The CDR3 loop spans 15 amino acids. V was clipped by 7 bases and J by 5 bases, with 17 bases between them. Germline V lookup: CDR1 MDHEN, CDR2 SYDVKM. Healthy HIV-negative adults without recent acute infections or vaccinations served as donors. The data were produced by immunoSEQ multiplex PCR, yet TCRdb's version contains in-frame clones alone and is incomplete. The table lists approximately 1.5 million clones, around 98.5% of them singletons. Sequenced sample: naive CD4+ T cells sorted from blood. Subset indicated: CD45RA+ positively selected. The TCR was taken from a man aged 30 to 39 in good health. V usage is TRBV28 and J usage is TRBJ1-4; D is uncertain. CDR3 region: CASKLVGPPNEKLFF. The CDR3 DNA follows: TGTGCCAGCAAGTTGGTAGGGCCACCGAATGAAAAACTGTTTTTT.